In its sample, the clone carrying this TCR beta chain was seen a few times. Its antigen is unknown. This entry belongs to a study of shared clonotypes between healthy human individuals. The overall study: Each donor's CD8 memory used one plate, CD8 naive two, each CD4 subset three. Study-level findings and limits: Memory subsets had estimated richness that was generally smaller than that of naive subsets. Rarefaction curves obtained for sorted subsets showed sequencing incomplete despite large depth.

V lost 0 bases, J lost 3 bases, and 2 bases stayed unmatched. Per germline, CDR1 SGDLS and CDR2 YYNGEE. CDR3 length: 15 residues. The deep-level immunoSEQ assay was used. Sequencing used immunoSEQ multiplex PCR; TCRdb keeps in-frame clones, though not all of them. The sample shows 400,000 to 600,000 clones, 95% to 97% of them seen only once. The clonotype was recovered from a woman between 25 and 40 years old in good health. The chain links TRBV9 to TRBJ1-1, with 10 bases lining up with TRBD1. What was sequenced was naive CD4+ T cells sorted from blood. This sample's subset: CD45RA+ positively selected. Here the CDR3 DNA reads TGTGCCAGCAGCGTAGGAGGGACAGGGGACACTGAAGCTTTCTTT. It is translated as CASSVGGTGDTEAFF.